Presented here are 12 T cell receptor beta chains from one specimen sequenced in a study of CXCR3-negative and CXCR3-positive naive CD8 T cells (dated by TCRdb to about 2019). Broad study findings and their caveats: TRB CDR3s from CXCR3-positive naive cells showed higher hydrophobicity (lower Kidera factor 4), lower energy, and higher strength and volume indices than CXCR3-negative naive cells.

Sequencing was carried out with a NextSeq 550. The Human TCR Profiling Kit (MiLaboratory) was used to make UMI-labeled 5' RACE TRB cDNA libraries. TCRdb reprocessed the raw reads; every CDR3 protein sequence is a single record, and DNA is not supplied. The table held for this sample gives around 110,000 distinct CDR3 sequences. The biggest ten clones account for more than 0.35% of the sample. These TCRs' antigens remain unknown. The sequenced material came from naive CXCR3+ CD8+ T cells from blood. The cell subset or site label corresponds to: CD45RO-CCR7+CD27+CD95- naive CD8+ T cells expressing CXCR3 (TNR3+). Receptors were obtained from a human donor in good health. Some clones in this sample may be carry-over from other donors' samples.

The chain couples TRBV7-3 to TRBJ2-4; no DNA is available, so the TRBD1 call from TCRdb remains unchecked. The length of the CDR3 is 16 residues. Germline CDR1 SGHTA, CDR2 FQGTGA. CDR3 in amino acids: CASSLGEGTGNWIQYF.

The CDR3 reads CASSLRQEGGETQYF. J is TRBJ2-5 and V is TRBV28; the D gene TCRdb calls, TRBD2, cannot be checked with no DNA. The germline gives CDR1 MDHEN, CDR2 SYDVKM. This CDR3 spans 15 amino acids.

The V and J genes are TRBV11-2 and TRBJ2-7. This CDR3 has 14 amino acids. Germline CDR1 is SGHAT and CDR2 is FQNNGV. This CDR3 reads CASSLVGEAYEQYF. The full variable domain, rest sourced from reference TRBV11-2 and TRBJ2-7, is EAGVAQSPRYKIIEKRQSVAFWCNPISGHATLYWYQQILGQGPKLLIQFQNNGVVDDSQLPKDRFSAERLKGVDSTLKIQPAKLEDSAVYLCASSLVGEAYEQYFGPGTRLTVT.

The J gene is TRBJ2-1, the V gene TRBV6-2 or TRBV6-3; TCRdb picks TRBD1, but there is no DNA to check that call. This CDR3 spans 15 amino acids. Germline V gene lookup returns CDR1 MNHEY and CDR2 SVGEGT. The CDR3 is CASSWVAPAYNEQFF.

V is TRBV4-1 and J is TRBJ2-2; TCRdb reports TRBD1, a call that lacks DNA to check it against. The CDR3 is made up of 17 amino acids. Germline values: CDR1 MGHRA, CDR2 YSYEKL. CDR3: CASSQEGTGRGTGELFF.

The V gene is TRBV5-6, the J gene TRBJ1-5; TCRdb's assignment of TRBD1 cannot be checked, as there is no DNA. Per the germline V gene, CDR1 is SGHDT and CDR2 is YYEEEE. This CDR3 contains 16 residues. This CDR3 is CASSLDGQDSNQPQHF.

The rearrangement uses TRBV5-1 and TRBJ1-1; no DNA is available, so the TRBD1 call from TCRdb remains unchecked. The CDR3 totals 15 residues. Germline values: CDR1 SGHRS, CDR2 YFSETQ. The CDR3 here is CASSFRDSQFAEAFF.

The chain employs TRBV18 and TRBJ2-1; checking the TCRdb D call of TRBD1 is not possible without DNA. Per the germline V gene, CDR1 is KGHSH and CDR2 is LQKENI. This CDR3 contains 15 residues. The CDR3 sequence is CASSQYDRGYNEQFF.

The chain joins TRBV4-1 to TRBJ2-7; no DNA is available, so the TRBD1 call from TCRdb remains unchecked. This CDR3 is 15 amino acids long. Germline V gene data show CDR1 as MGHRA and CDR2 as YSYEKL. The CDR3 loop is CASSQGHDRGNEQYF.

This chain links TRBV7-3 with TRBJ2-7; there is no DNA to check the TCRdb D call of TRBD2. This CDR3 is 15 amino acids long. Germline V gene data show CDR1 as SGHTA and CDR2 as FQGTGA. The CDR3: CASSLWGGPTHEQYF.

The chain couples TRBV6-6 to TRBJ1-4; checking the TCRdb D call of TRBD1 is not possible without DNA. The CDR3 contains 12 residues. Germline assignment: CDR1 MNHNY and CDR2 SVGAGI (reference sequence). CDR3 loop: CASSWDTEKLFF.

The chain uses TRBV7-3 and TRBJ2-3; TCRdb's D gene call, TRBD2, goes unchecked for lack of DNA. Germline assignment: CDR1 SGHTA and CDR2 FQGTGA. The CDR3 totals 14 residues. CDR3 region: CASSLREWSDTQYF.